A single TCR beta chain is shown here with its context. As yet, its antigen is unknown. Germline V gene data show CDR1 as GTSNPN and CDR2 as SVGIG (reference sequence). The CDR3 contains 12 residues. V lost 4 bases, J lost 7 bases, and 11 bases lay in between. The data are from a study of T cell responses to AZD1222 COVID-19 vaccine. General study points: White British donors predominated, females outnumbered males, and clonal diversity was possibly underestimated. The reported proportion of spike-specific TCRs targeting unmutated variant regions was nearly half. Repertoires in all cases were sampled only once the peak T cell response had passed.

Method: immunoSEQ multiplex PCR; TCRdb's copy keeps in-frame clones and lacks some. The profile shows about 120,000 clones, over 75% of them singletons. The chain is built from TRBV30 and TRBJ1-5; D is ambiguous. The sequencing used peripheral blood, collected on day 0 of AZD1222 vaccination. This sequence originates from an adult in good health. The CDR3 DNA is TGTGCCTGGAATATCCCGGGGCAGCCCCAGCATTTT. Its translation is CAWNIPGQPQHF.